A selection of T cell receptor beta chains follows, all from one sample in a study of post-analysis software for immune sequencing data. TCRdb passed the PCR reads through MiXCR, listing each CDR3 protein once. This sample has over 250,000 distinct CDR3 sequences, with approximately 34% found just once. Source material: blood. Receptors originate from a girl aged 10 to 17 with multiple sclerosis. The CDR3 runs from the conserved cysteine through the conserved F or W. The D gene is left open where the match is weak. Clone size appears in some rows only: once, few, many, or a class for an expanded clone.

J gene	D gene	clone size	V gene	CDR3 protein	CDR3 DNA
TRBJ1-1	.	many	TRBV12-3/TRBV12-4	CASSFGGTEAFF	TGTGCCAGCAGTTTTGGGGGCACTGAAGCTTTCTTT
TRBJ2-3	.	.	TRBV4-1	CASSQLPRPGGDTQYF	TGCGCCAGCAGCCAGCTTCCGAGGCCCGGAGGAGATACGCAGTATTTT
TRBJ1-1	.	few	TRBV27	CASSFHRGGGTEAFF	TGTGCCAGCAGTTTTCACCGGGGTGGGGGCACTGAAGCTTTCTTT
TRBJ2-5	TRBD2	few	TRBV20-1	CSASPGTSGQETQYF	TGCAGTGCCAGTCCCGGGACTAGCGGCCAAGAGACCCAGTACTTC
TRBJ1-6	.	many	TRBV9	CASSVADRQNSPLHF	TGTGCCAGCAGCGTAGCCGACAGGCAGAATTCACCCCTCCACTTT
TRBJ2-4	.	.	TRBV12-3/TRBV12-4	CASSLNGVENIQYF	TGTGCCAGCAGTTTAAATGGGGTCGAAAACATTCAGTACTTC
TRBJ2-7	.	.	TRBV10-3	CATLREPYEQYF	TGTGCCACCCTCCGGGAACCCTACGAGCAGTACTTC
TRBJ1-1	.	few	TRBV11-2	CASARDTLNTEAFF	TGTGCCAGCGCTAGGGATACTTTGAACACTGAAGCTTTCTTT
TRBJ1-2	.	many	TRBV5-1	CASSLFPWDYGYTF	TGCGCCAGCAGCTTGTTCCCTTGGGACTATGGCTACACCTTC
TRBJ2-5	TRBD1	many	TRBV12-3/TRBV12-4	CASRTLTGSQETQYF	TGTGCCAGCAGAACCTTGACAGGGTCCCAAGAGACCCAGTACTTC
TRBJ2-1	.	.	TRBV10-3	CAISESTGLGLNEQFF	TGTGCCATCAGTGAGTCGACAGGGTTGGGACTAAATGAGCAGTTCTTC
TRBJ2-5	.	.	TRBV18	CASSPGFQGTQYF	TGTGCCAGCTCACCTGGCTTCCAAGGGACCCAGTACTTC
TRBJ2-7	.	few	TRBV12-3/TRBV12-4	CASSSRSWGEQYF	TGTGCCAGCAGCTCCCGTTCCTGGGGAGAGCAGTACTTC
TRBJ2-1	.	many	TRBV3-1	CASSQENHNEQFF	TGTGCCAGCAGCCAAGAAAATCACAATGAGCAGTTCTTC
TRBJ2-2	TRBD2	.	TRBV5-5	CASSRPAGGTVIGELFF	TGTGCCAGCAGCCGACCAGCGGGGGGCACGGTTATCGGGGAGCTGTTTTTT
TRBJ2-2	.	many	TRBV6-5	CASSGRARNTGELFF	TGTGCCAGCAGCGGCAGGGCGAGGAACACCGGGGAGCTGTTTTTT
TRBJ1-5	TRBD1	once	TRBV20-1	CSARDRQGAISNQPQHF	TGCAGTGCTAGAGATCGGCAGGGGGCTATCAGCAATCAGCCCCAGCATTTT
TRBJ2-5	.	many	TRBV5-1	CASSLEVQETQYF	TGCGCCAGCAGCTTGGAAGTCCAAGAGACCCAGTACTTC
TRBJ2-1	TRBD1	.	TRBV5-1	CASSRDRVHNEQFF	TGCGCCAGCAGCCGGGACAGGGTGCACAATGAGCAGTTCTTC
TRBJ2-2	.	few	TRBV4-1	CASSPQGRGGSGELFF	TGCGCCAGCAGCCCCCAGGGACGCGGAGGGTCCGGGGAGCTGTTTTTT
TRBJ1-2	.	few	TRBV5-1	CASSLVGTDYGYTF	TGCGCCAGCAGCTTGGTTGGGACCGACTATGGCTACACCTTC
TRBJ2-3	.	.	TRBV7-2	CASSGGPTDTQYF	TGTGCCAGCAGCGGGGGTCCCACAGATACGCAGTATTTT
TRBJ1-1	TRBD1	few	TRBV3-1	CASLRTGGGEAFF	TGTGCCAGCCTTAGGACAGGAGGAGGTGAAGCTTTCTTT
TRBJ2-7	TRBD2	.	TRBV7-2	CASSLAIGLAGITYEQYF	TGTGCCAGCAGCTTAGCGATTGGTTTAGCGGGGATCACCTACGAGCAGTACTTC